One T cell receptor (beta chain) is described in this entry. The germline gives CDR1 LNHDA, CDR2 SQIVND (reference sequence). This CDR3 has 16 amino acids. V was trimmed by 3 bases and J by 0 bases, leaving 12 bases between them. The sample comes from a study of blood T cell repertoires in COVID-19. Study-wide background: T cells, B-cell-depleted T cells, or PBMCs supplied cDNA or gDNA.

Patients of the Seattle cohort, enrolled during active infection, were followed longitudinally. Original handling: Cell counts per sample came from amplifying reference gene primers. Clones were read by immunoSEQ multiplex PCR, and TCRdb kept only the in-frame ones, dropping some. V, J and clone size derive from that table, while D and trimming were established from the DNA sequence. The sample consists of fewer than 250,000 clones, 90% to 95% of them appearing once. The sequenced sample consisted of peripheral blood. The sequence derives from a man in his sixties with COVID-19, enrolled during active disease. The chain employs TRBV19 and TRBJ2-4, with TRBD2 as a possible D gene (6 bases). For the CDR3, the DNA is TGTGCCAGTAGTATTACTCAGGGACTAGCCAAAAACATTCAGTACTTC. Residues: CASSITQGLAKNIQYF.